This T cell receptor beta chain was identified during a study of Ad26.COV2.S vaccination and SARS-CoV-2 variants. About the research overall: Dosing was one shot or two shots 56 days apart.

Concerning this clone: As yet, its antigen is unknown.

General study points: Comparability of non-spike TCR breadth was observed across vaccine and placebo recipients.

Treatment in this sample: roughly 20 received Ad26.COV2.S at low or high dose, single or two shots; 5 received placebo; per-sample allocation not given. Repertoires come from day 63 after the first vaccine or placebo injection. V lost 1 base and J lost 4, with 12 bases in between. This CDR3 is 15 amino acids long. Germline V gene sequence: CDR1 SGHDN, CDR2 FVKESK. Some clones are missing from TCRdb's copy, which holds only in-frame ones; the method was immunoSEQ multiplex PCR. The sample includes 300,000 to 500,000 clones, around nine tenths of them seen just once. Sequences were derived from peripheral blood, sampled in a trial of Ad26.COV2.S vaccine versus placebo. The source is a person between 18 and 65 years old who received the Ad26.COV2.S COVID-19 vaccine or a placebo. The chain combines TRBV14 with TRBJ2-3, with D possibly TRBD2 on 6 matching bases. In DNA form, the CDR3 reads TGTGCCAGCAGCCAAGTGGTAGCGGCGGCAGATACGCAGTATTTT. It encodes CASSQVVAAADTQYF.